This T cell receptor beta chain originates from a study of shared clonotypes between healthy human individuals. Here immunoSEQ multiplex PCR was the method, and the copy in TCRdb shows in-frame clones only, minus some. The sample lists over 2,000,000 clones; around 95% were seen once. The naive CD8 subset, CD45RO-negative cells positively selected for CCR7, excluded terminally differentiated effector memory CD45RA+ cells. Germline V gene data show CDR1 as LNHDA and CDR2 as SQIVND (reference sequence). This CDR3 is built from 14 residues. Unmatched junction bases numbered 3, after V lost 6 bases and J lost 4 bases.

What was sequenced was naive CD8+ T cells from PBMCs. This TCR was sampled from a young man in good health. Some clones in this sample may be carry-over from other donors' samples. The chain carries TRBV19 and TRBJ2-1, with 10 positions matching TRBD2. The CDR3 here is CASSTSGAYNEQFF. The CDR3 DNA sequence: TGTGCCAGTAGCACTAGCGGGGCATACAATGAGCAGTTCTTC.